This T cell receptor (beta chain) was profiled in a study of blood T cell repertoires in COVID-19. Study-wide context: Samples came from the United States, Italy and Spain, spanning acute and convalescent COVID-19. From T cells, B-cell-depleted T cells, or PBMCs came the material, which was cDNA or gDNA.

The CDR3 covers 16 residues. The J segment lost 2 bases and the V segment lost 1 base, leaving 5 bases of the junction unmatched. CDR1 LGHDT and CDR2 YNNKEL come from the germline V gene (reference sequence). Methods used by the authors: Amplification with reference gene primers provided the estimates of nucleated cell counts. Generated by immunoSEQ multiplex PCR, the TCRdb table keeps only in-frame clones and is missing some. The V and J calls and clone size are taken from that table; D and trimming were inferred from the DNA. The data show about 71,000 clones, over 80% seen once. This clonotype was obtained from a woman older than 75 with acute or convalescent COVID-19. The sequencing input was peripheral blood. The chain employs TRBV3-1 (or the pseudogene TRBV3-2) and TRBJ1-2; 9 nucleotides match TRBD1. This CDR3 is CASSQGGQGGNYGYTF. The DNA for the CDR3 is TGTGCCAGCAGCCAAGGGGGACAGGGAGGAAACTATGGCTACACCTTC.